The clone carrying this T cell receptor (beta chain) appeared a single time. These data come from a study of OX40 agonist ivuxolimab in advanced cancers. Clones were sequenced by immunoSEQ multiplex PCR, and TCRdb holds only the in-frame ones, with some missing. The sample consists of about 64,000 clones, 84% of them appearing once. V gave up 0 bases and J gave up 8 bases, with 8 bases separating them. CDR1 is SQVTM and CDR2 is ANQGSEA in the germline V gene. This CDR3 has 12 amino acids. Sequenced material: CD4+ or CD8+ T cells sorted from blood, taken in a trial of the OX40 agonist ivuxolimab. The chain links TRBV29-1 to TRBJ2-1; D unresolved. This receptor was identified in an adult with an advanced solid tumor such as melanoma, head and neck, liver or kidney cancer. Here the CDR3 DNA reads TGCAGCGTTGAAGATGGACCCGATGAGCAGTTCTTC. This encodes CSVEDGPDEQFF.